This note documents a single TCR beta chain sequence. This specimen comes from a study of blood T cell repertoires in COVID-19. Study context: Samples taken during acute and convalescent COVID-19 were collected in the United States, Italy and Spain. T cells, B-cell-depleted T cells, or PBMCs supplied cDNA or gDNA.

The CDR3 extends over 16 amino acids. Looked up from germline, CDR1 is MNHEY and CDR2 is SMNVEV (reference sequence). The J segment lost 1 base and the V segment lost 4 bases, leaving 7 bases of the junction unmatched. Those who participated ranged in age from about 18 to 89 years and resided in 20 to 25 US areas. Cohort 3 donors counted as recovered after two negative PCRs, clearance, or resolved symptoms. Sequenced by immunoSEQ multiplex PCR; TCRdb stores in-frame clones only, minus some. The data hold around 300,000 clones, with 80% to 95% observed a single time. This clonotype originated in a woman aged 25 to 39 who had recovered from COVID-19. Sequences were obtained from PBMCs or T cells enriched from blood (not recorded which). The chain carries TRBV27 and TRBJ2-5; 9 bases map to TRBD1. Here the CDR3 reads CASSSFRDRVQETQYF. CDR3 DNA: TGTGCCAGCAGTTCATTCCGGGACAGGGTCCAAGAGACCCAGTACTTC.